A selection of T cell receptor beta chains follows, all from one sample in a study of T-cell reconstitution after alpha-beta-depleted transplantation in children. TCRdb recomputed calls from the PCR reads with MiXCR, one row per CDR3 protein. The table records around 240,000 distinct CDR3 sequences, more than 7.5% of them present only once. Sequencing was performed on PBMCs from the stem cell graft donor, taken from the stem cell graft. The receptors stem from a human donor who donated a stem cell graft to a child with SCID. CDR3s include the opening cysteine and the closing phenylalanine or tryptophan. The D gene is left open where the match is weak. Size is stated for part of the rows, as once, few or many counts, or as a class when the clone is expanded.

TRBD1,TRBV20-1,many,TRBJ1-1,CSAIQGGVTEAFF,TGCAGTGCTATCCAGGGGGGAGTGACTGAAGCTTTCTTT
.,TRBV4-3,many,TRBJ1-1,CASSQRIMNTEAFF,TGCGCCAGCAGCCAAAGAATCATGAACACTGAAGCTTTCTTT
TRBD2,TRBV7-2,few,TRBJ2-1,CASMTGGGARNEQFF,TGTGCCAGCATGACCGGGGGGGGGGCGAGGAATGAGCAGTTCTTC
.,TRBV5-1,many,TRBJ1-1,CASSYPGQDTEAFF,TGCGCCAGCAGCTACCCGGGACAAGACACTGAAGCTTTCTTT
TRBD1,TRBV12-3/TRBV12-4,many,TRBJ2-4,CASSLDRGGPKNIQYF,TGTGCCAGCAGTTTAGACAGGGGTGGGCCCAAAAACATTCAGTACTTC
.,TRBV5-6,many,TRBJ2-3,CASSSDGRGNTDTQYF,TGTGCCAGCAGCTCTGATGGACGGGGAAACACAGATACGCAGTATTTT
.,TRBV20-1,.,TRBJ1-5,CSASEFLGGNQPQHF,TGCAGTGCTAGTGAATTTTTAGGGGGCAATCAGCCCCAGCATTTT
.,TRBV20-1,many,TRBJ2-7,CSASDLRGSSYEQYF,TGCAGTGCTAGCGACCTCAGGGGTTCGTCCTACGAGCAGTACTTC
.,TRBV20-1,many,TRBJ2-1,CSARQAHSYNEQFF,TGCAGTGCTAGGCAGGCCCACTCCTACAATGAGCAGTTCTTC
.,TRBV5-5,many,TRBJ2-1,CASSATDYNEQFF,TGTGCCAGCAGCGCGACCGACTACAATGAGCAGTTCTTC
.,TRBV20-1,many,TRBJ2-2,CSAPENTGELFF,TGCAGTGCCCCAGAGAACACCGGGGAGCTGTTTTTT
TRBD2,TRBV2,.,TRBJ2-4,CASSDRLAGVIKNIQYF,TGTGCCAGCAGTGACCGACTAGCGGGGGTGATCAAAAACATTCAGTACTTC
.,TRBV5-1,many,TRBJ1-2,CASSRYPGADYGYTF,TGCGCCAGCAGCCGCTATCCGGGGGCGGACTATGGCTACACCTTC
.,TRBV4-1,many,TRBJ1-2,CASSQGGGVNYGYTF,TGCGCCAGCAGCCAAGGCGGGGGGGTGAACTATGGCTACACCTTC
TRBD1,TRBV18,.,TRBJ1-1,CASSPRVGTGVSRNTEAFF,TGTGCCAGCTCACCAAGGGTGGGGACAGGGGTTTCAAGGAACACTGAAGCTTTCTTT
TRBD2,TRBV4-1,many,TRBJ2-4,CASSQGLAGKNIQYF,TGCGCCAGCAGCCAAGGACTAGCGGGGAAAAACATTCAGTACTTC
.,TRBV19,.,TRBJ2-3,CASSIGSVDTQYF,TGTGCCAGTAGTATAGGTAGCGTCGATACGCAGTATTTT
.,TRBV5-6,many,TRBJ1-1,CASSLIVAVMNTEAFF,TGTGCCAGCAGCTTAATCGTGGCAGTCATGAACACTGAAGCTTTCTTT
.,TRBV5-6,many,TRBJ1-5,CASSLQRGNQPQHF,TGTGCCAGCAGCTTACAGCGGGGCAATCAGCCCCAGCATTTT
TRBD1,TRBV4-1,many,TRBJ2-5,CASSGRTGVPLETQYF,TGCGCCAGCAGCGGTCGGACAGGGGTACCTTTAGAGACCCAGTACTTC
TRBD2,TRBV5-1,many,TRBJ2-3,CASSPDSGGAKYF,TGCGCCAGCAGCCCCGACAGCGGGGGGGCCAAGTATTTT
.,TRBV5-1,many,TRBJ1-5,CASSAEQGSQPQHF,TGCGCCAGCAGCGCCGAACAGGGATCCCAGCCCCAGCATTTT
TRBD1,TRBV29-1,few,TRBJ2-7,CSVAGTGSSYEQYF,TGCAGCGTGGCCGGGACAGGGTCCTCCTACGAGCAGTACTTC
TRBD2,TRBV7-3,many,TRBJ2-3,CASSPAGGGADTQYF,TGTGCCAGCAGCCCAGCGGGGGGGGGTGCAGATACGCAGTATTTT
.,TRBV20-1,many,TRBJ2-3,CSAKPTGRNTDTQYF,TGCAGTGCTAAACCGACAGGCCGCAACACAGATACGCAGTATTTT
TRBD1,TRBV12-3/TRBV12-4,many,TRBJ1-1,CASSLDQGGFEAFF,TGTGCCAGCAGTTTAGACCAGGGGGGGTTTGAAGCTTTCTTT
TRBD2,TRBV20-1,many,TRBJ2-2,CSARYVGLGSTGELFF,TGCAGTGCTAGATACGTCGGACTAGGTTCCACCGGGGAGCTGTTTTTT
.,TRBV18,many,TRBJ2-1,CASSPDVISYNEQFF,TGTGCCAGCTCACCCGACGTAATCTCCTACAATGAGCAGTTCTTC
.,TRBV7-9,many,TRBJ2-1,CASSLAGLNEQFF,TGTGCCAGCAGCTTAGCGGGACTCAATGAGCAGTTCTTC
TRBD1,TRBV20-1,many,TRBJ2-5,CSARPDRGQWETQYF,TGCAGTGCTAGACCTGACAGGGGGCAGTGGGAGACCCAGTACTTC
.,TRBV5-6,many,TRBJ1-2,CASSSGPRDYGYTF,TGTGCCAGCAGCAGCGGGCCCAGAGACTATGGCTACACCTTC
.,TRBV5-1,many,TRBJ1-6,CASSVGSSGGNSPLHF,TGCGCCAGCAGCGTCGGAAGTTCAGGCGGAAATTCACCCCTCCACTTT